Listed here is a single T cell receptor (beta chain). Libraries were prepared by immunoSEQ multiplex PCR; TCRdb keeps only in-frame clonotypes and omits some of them. The data show around 31,000 clones, approximately 94% seen once. The entry originates in a study of T cells in localized non-small cell lung cancer. V was pared by 2 bases and J by 7 bases, with 9 bases between. This CDR3 comprises 13 residues. Per germline, CDR1 SGHTA and CDR2 FQGNSA. The material sequenced was peripheral blood, taken before any cancer treatment. V usage is TRBV7-2 and J usage is TRBJ1-5, with D possibly TRBD1 on 6 matching bases. The source of this sequence is a woman aged 40-75 years with stage I lung adenocarcinoma. CDR3 protein: CASSLRGGQPQHF. For the CDR3, the DNA is TGTGCCAGCAGCTTAAGGGGGGGGCAGCCCCAGCATTTT. Full variable domain (remainder filled in from reference TRBV7-2 and TRBJ1-5): GAGVSQSPSNKVTEKGKDVELRCDPISGHTALYWYRQSLGQGLEFLIYFQGNSAPDKSGLPSDRFSAERTGGSVSTLTIQRTQQEDSAVYLCASSLRGGQPQHFGDGTRLSIL.